This TCR beta chain was observed in a study of T cell changes during pregnancy in multiple sclerosis. Trimming cost V 6 bases and J 7 bases, with 21 bases left between them. CDR1 is MDHEN, CDR2 SYDVKM, per germline. This CDR3 region has 16 residues. TCRdb's table, derived via immunoSEQ multiplex PCR, lists solely in-frame clones and lacks some. Of around 60,000 clones in the sample, over 85% were seen once. The TCR was taken from a female donor with multiple sclerosis, enrolled in a pregnancy study. This specimen consisted of peripheral blood, obtained in the second trimester of pregnancy. The V call is TRBV28, the J call TRBJ1-4; maybe TRBD1 (5 bases). The CDR3 sequence: CASSPFGHFESEKLFF. CDR3 sequence (DNA): TGTGCCAGCAGCCCTTTCGGACACTTTGAGAGTGAAAAACTGTTTTTT.